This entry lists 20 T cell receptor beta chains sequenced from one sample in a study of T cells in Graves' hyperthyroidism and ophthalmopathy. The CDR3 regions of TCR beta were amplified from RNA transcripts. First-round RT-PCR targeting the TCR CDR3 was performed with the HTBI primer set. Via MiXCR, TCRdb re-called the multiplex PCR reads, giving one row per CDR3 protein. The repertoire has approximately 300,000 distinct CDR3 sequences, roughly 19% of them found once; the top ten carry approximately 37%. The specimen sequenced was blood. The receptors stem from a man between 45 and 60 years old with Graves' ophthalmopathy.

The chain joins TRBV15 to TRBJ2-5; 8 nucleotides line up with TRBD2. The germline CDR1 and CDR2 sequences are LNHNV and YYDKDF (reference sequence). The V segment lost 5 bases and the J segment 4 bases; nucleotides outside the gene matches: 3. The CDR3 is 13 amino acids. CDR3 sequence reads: CATSRGGVETQYF. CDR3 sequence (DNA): TGTGCCACCAGCCGGGGGGGTGTAGAGACCCAGTACTTC.

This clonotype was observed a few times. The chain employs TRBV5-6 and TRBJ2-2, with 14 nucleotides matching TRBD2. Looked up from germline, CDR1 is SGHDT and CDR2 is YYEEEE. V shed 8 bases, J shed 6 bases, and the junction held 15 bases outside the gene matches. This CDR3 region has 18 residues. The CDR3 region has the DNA TGTGCCAGTATGCCGACTACCGGGACTAGCGGGAGAGCCGGGGAGCTGTTTTTT. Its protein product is CASMPTTGTSGRAGELFF.

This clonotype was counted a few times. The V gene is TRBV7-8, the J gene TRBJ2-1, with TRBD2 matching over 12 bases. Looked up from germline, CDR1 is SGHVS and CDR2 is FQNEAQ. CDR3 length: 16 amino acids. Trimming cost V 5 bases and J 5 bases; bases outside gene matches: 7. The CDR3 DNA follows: TGTGCCAGCAGCCCCTCCCGGACTAGCGGGAACAATGAGCAGTTCTTC. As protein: CASSPSRTSGNNEQFF. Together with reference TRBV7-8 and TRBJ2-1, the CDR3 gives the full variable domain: GAGVSQSPRYKVAKRGQDVALRCDPISGHVSLFWYQQALGQGPEFLTYFQNEAQLDKSGLPSDRFFAERPEGSVSTLKIQRTQQEDSAVYLCASSPSRTSGNNEQFFGPGTRLTVL.

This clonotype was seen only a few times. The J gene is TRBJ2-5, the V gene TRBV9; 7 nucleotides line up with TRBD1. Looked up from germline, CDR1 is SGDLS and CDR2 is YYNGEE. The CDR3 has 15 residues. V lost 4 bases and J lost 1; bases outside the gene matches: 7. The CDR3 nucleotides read TGTGCCAGCAGCCTGCAAGGGGGCCGCCAAGAGACCCAGTACTTC. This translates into CASSLQGGRQETQYF.

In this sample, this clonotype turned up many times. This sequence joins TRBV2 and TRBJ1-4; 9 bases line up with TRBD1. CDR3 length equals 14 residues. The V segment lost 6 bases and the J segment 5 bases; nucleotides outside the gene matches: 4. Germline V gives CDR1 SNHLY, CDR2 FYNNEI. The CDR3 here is CASRGTGWNEKLFF. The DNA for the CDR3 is TGTGCCAGCAGGGGGACAGGGTGGAATGAAAAACTGTTTTTT.

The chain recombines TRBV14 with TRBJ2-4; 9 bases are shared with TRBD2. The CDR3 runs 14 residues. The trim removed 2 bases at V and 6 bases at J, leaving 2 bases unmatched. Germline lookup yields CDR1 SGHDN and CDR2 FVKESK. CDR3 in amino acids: CASSQLLAGNIQYF. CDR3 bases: TGTGCCAGCAGCCAACTACTAGCGGGAAACATTCAGTACTTC.

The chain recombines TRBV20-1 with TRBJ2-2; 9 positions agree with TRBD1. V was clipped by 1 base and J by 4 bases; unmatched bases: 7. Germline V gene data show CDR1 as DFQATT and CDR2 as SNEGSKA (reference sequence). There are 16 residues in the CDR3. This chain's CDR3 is CSARVPDRGSTGELFF. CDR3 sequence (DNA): TGCAGTGCTAGAGTCCCCGACAGGGGGAGCACCGGGGAGCTGTTTTTT.

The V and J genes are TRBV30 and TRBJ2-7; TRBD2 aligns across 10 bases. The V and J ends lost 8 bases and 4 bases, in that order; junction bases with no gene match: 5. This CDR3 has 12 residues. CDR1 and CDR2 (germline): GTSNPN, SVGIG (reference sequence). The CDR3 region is CAQLAGRYEQYF. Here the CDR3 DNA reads TGTGCCCAACTAGCGGGGAGATACGAGCAGTACTTC.

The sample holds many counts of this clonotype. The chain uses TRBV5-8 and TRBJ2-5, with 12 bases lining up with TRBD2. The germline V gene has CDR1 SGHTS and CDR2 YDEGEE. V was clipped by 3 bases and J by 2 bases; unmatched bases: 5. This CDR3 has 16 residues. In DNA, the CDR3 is TGTGCCAGCAGCTACGCCGGACTAGCGGGACAAGAGACCCAGTACTTC. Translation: CASSYAGLAGQETQYF.

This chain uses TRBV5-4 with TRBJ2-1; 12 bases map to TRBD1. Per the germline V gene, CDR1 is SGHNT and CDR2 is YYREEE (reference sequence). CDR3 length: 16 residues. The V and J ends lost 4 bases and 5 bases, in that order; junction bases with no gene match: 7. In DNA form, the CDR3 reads TGTGCCAGCAGCCCAGGGACAGGGGGCGGAAACAATGAGCAGTTCTTC. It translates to CASSPGTGGGNNEQFF.

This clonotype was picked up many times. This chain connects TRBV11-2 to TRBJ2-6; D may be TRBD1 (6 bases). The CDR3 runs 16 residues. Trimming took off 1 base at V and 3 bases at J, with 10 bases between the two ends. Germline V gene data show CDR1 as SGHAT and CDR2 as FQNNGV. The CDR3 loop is CASSLVGAGGANVLTF. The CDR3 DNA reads TGTGCCAGCAGCTTAGTGGGGGCAGGTGGGGCCAACGTCCTGACTTTC.

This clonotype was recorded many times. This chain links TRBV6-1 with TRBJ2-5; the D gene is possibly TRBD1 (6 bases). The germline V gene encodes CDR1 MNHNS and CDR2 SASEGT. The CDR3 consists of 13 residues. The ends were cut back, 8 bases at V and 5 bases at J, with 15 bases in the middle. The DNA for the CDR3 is TGTGCCAGCGGACCGACAAGGGGGGAGACCCAGTACTTC. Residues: CASGPTRGETQYF.

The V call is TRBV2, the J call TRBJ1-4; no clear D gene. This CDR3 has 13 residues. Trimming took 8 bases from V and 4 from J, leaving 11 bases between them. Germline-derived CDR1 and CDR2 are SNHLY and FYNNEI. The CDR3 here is CASRYSFNEKLFF. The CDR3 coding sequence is TGTGCCAGCCGATACAGCTTTAATGAAAAACTGTTTTTT. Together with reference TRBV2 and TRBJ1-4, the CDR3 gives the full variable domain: EPEVTQTPSHQVTQMGQEVILRCVPISNHLYFYWYRQILGQKVEFLVSFYNNEISEKSEIFDDQFSVERPDGSNFTLKIRSTKLEDSAMYFCASRYSFNEKLFFGSGTQLSVL.

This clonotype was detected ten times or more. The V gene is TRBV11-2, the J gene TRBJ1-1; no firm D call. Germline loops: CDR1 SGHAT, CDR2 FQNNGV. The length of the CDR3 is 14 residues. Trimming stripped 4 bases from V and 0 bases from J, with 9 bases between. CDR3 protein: CASSSPQVNTEAFF. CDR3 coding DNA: TGTGCCAGCAGCTCGCCGCAGGTGAACACTGAAGCTTTCTTT. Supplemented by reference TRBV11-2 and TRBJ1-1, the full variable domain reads EAGVAQSPRYKIIEKRQSVAFWCNPISGHATLYWYQQILGQGPKLLIQFQNNGVVDDSQLPKDRFSAERLKGVDSTLKIQPAKLEDSAVYLCASSSPQVNTEAFFGQGTRLTVV.

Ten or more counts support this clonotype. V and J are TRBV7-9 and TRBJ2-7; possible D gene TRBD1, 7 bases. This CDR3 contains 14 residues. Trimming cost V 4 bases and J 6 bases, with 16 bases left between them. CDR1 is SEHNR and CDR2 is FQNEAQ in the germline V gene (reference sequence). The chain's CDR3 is CASSSTGFGGEQYF. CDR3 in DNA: TGTGCCAGCAGCTCGACAGGGTTCGGGGGCGAGCAGTACTTC. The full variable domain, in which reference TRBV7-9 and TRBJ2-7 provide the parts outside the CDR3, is DTGVSQNPRHKITKRGQNVTFRCDPISEHNRLYWYRQTLGQGPEFLTYFQNEAQLEKSRLLSDRFSAERPKGSFSTLEIQRTEQGDSAMYLCASSSTGFGGEQYFGPGTRLTVT.

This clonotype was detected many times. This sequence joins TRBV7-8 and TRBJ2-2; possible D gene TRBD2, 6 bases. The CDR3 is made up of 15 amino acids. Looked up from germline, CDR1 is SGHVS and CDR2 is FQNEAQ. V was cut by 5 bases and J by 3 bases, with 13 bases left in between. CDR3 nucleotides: TGTGCCAGCAGCCCCGGGACTCCCTACACCGGGGAGCTGTTTTTT. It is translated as CASSPGTPYTGELFF.

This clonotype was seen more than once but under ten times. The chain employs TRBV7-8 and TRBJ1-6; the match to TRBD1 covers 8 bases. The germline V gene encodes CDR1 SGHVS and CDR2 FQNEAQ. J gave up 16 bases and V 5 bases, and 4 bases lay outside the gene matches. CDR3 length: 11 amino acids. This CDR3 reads CASSTDRALHF. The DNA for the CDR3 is TGTGCCAGCAGCACGGACAGGGCGCTCCACTTT.

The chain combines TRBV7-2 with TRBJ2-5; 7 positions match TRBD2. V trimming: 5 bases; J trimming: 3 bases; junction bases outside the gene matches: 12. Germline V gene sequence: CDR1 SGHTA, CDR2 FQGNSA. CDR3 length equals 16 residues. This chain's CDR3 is CASSLRAGLPEETQYF. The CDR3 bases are TGTGCCAGCAGCCTACGAGCGGGACTCCCGGAAGAGACCCAGTACTTC. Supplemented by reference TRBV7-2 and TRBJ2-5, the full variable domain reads GAGVSQSPSNKVTEKGKDVELRCDPISGHTALYWYRQSLGQGLEFLIYFQGNSAPDKSGLPSDRFSAERTGGSVSTLTIQRTQQEDSAVYLCASSLRAGLPEETQYFGPGTRLLVL.

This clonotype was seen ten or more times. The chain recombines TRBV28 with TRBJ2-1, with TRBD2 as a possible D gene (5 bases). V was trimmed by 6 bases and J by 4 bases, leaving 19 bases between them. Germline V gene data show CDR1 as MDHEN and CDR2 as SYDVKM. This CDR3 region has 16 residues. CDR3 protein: CASSPVGMRVYNEQFF. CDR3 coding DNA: TGTGCCAGCAGCCCCGTGGGGATGCGGGTGTACAATGAGCAGTTCTTC.

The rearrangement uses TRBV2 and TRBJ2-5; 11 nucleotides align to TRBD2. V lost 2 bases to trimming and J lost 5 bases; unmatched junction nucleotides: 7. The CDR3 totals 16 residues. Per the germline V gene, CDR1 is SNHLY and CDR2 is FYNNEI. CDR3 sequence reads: CASSELAGGPRETQYF. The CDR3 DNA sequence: TGTGCCAGCAGTGAACTAGCGGGAGGTCCGAGGGAGACCCAGTACTTC.